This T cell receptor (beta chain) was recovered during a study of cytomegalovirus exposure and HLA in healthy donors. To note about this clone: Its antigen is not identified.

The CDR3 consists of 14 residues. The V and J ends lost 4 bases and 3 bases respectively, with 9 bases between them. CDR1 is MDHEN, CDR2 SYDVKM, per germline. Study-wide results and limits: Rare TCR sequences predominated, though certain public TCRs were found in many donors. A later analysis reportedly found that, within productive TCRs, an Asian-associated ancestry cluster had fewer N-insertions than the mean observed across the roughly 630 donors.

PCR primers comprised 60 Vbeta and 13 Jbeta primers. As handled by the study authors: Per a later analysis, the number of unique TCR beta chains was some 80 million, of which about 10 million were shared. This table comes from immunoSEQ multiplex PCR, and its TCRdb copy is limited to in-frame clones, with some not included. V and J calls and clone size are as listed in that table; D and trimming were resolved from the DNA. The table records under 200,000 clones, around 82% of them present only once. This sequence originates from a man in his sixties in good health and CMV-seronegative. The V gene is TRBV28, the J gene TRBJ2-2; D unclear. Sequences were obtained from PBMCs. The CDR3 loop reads CASSWAAYTGELFF. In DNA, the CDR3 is TGTGCCAGCAGTTGGGCAGCATACACCGGGGAGCTGTTTTTT.